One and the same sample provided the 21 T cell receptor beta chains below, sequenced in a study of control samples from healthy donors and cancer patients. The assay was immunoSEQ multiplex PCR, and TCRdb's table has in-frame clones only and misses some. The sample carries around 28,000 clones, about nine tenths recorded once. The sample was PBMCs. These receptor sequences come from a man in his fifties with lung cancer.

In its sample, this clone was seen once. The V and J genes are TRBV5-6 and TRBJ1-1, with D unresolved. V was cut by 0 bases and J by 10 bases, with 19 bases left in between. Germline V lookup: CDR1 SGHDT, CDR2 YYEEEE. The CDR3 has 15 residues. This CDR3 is CASSLAVYTFRGAFF. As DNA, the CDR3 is TGTGCCAGCAGCTTGGCCGTCTACACTTTCCGGGGAGCTTTCTTT. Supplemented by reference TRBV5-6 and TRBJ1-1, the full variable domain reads DAGVTQSPTHLIKTRGQQVTLRCSPKSGHDTVSWYQQALGQGPQFIFQYYEEEERQRGNFPDRFSGHQFPNYSSELNVNALLLGDSALYLCASSLAVYTFRGAFFGQGTRLTVV.

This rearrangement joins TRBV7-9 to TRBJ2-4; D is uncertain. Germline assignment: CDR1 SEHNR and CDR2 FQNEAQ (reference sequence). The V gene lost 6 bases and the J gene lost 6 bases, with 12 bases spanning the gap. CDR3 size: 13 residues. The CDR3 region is CASSYTEGNIQYF. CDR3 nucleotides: TGTGCCAGCAGTTACACGGAAGGAAACATTCAGTACTTC.

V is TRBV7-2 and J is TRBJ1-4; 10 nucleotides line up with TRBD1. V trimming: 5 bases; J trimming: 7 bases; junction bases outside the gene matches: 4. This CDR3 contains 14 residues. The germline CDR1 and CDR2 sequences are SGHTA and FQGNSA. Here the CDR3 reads CASSPDRGAEKLFF. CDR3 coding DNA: TGTGCCAGCAGCCCGGACAGGGGGGCTGAAAAACTGTTTTTT.

CDR3 sequence (DNA): TGTGCCAGCAGCTTAGACAGGGGGCAGAGTGAAGCTTTCTTT. Protein: CASSLDRGQSEAFF. The chain recombines TRBV7-2 with TRBJ1-1, with 9 bases matching TRBD1. The CDR3 runs to 14 residues. V shed 1 base and J 7 bases; nucleotides not matched to a gene: 4. In germline, CDR1 is SGHTA, CDR2 FQGNSA. Based on the CDR3 plus reference TRBV7-2 and TRBJ1-1, the full variable domain is GAGVSQSPSNKVTEKGKDVELRCDPISGHTALYWYRQSLGQGLEFLIYFQGNSAPDKSGLPSDRFSAERTGGSVSTLTIQRTQQEDSAVYLCASSLDRGQSEAFFGQGTRLTVV.

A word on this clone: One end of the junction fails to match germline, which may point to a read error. CDR3 DNA: TGTGCCAGCAGCCAAGGTACGGGGGCCGGTTCTTGGTTT. Its translation is CASSQGTGAGSWF. V is TRBV3-1 (or the pseudogene TRBV3-2) and J is TRBJ1-1; D may be TRBD1 (6 bases). This CDR3 comprises 13 residues. The germline V gene encodes CDR1 LGHDT and CDR2 YNNKEL (reference sequence).

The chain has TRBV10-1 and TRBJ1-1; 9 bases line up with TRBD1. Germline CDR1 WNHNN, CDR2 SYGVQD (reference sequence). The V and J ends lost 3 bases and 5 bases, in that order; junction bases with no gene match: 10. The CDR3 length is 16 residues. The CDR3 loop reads CASSEVLGTGKTEAFF. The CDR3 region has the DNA TGCGCCAGCAGTGAAGTTCTCGGGACAGGGAAAACTGAAGCTTTCTTT.

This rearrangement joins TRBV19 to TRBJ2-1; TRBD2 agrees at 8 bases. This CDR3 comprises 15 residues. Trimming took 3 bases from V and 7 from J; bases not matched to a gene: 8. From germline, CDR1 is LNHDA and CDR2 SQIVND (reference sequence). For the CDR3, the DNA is TGTGCCAGTAGTATTACAGCGGGGGCCTTGAATGAGCAGTTCTTC. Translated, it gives CASSITAGALNEQFF.

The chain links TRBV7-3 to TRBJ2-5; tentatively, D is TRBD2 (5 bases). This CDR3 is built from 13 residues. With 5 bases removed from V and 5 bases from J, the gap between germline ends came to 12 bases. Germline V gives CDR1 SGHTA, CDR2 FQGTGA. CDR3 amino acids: CASSKGLLETQYF. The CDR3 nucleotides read TGTGCCAGCAGCAAAGGACTTTTGGAGACCCAGTACTTC.

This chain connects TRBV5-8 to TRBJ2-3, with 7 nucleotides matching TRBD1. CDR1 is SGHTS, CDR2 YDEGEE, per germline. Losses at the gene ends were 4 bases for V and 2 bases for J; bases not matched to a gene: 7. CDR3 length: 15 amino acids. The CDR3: CASSRDRPLTDTQYF. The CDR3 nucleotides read TGTGCCAGCAGCCGGGACAGACCCCTCACAGATACGCAGTATTTT.

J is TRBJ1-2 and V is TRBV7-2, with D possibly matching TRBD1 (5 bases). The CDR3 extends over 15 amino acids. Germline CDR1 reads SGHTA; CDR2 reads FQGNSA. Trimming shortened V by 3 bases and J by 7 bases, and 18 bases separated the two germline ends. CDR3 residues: CASSFRQPDTSGYTF. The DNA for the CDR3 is TGTGCCAGCAGCTTCCGACAGCCCGACACGAGTGGCTACACCTTC. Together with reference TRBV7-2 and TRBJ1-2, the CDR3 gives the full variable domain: GAGVSQSPSNKVTEKGKDVELRCDPISGHTALYWYRQSLGQGLEFLIYFQGNSAPDKSGLPSDRFSAERTGGSVSTLTIQRTQQEDSAVYLCASSFRQPDTSGYTFGSGTRLTVV.

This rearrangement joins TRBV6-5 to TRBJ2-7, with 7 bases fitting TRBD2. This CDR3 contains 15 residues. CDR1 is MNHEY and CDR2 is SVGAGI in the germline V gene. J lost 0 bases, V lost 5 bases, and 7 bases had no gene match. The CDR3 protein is CASSPGVAGSYEQYF. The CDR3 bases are TGTGCCAGCAGTCCCGGAGTAGCGGGCTCCTACGAGCAGTACTTC.

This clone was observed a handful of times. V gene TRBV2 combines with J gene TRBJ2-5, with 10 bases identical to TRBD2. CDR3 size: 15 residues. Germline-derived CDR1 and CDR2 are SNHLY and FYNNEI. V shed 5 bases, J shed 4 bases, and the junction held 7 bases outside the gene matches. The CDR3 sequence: CASSRRASGGETQYF. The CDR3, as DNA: TGTGCCAGCAGTCGGCGGGCTAGCGGGGGAGAGACCCAGTACTTC.

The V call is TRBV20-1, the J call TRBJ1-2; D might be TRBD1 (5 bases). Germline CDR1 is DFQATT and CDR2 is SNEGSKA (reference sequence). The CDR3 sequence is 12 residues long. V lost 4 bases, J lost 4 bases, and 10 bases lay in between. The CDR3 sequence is CSAIEGTYGYTF. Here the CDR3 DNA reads TGCAGTGCTATTGAAGGGACCTATGGCTACACCTTC.

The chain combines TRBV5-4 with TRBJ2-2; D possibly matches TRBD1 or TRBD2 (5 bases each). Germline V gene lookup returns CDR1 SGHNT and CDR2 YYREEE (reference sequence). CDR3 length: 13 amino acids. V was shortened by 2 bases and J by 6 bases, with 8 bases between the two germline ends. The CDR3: CASSFRGAGELFF. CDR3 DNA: TGTGCCAGCAGCTTCAGAGGGGCCGGGGAGCTGTTTTTT. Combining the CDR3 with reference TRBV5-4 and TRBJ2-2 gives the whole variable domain ETGVTQSPTHLIKTRGQQVTLRCSSQSGHNTVSWYQQALGQGPQFIFQYYREEENGRGNFPPRFSGLQFPNYSSELNVNALELDDSALYLCASSFRGAGELFFGEGSRLTVL.

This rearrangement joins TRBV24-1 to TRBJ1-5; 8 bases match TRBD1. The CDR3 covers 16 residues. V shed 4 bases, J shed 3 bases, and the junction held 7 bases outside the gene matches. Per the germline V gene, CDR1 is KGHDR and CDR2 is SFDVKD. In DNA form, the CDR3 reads TGTGCCACCAGTGACACCAGGGGGCCCGTCAATCAGCCCCAGCATTTT. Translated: CATSDTRGPVNQPQHF.

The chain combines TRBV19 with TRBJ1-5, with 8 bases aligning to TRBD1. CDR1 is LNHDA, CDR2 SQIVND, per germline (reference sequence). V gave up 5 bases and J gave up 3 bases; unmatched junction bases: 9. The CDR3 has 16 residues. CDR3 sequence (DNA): TGTGCCAGTAGTGCAGAGACAGGGGCTAACAATCAGCCCCAGCATTTT. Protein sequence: CASSAETGANNQPQHF.

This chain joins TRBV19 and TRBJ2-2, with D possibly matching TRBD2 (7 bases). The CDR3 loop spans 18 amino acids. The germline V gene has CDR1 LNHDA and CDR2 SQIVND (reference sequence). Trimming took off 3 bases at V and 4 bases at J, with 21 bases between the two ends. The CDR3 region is CASSIVGGRGASTGELFF. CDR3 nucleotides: TGTGCCAGTAGTATCGTTGGGGGGAGGGGGGCGAGCACCGGGGAGCTGTTTTTT.

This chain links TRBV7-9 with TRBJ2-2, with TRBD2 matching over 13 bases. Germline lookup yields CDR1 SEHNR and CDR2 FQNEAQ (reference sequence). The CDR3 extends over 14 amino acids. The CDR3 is CASPGLAGPGELFF. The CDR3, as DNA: TGTGCGTCGCCGGGACTAGCGGGGCCCGGGGAGCTGTTTTTT. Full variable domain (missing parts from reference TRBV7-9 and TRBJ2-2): DTGVSQNPRHKITKRGQNVTFRCDPISEHNRLYWYRQTLGQGPEFLTYFQNEAQLEKSRLLSDRFSAERPKGSFSTLEIQRTEQGDSAMYLCASPGLAGPGELFFGEGSRLTVL.

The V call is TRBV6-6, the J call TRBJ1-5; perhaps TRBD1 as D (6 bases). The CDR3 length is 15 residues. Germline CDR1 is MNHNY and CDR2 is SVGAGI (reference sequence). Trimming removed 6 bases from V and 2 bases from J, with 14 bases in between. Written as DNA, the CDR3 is TGTGCCAGCAGCCCCCCACAGGGCGGCAATCAGCCCCAGCATTTT. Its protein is CASSPPQGGNQPQHF.

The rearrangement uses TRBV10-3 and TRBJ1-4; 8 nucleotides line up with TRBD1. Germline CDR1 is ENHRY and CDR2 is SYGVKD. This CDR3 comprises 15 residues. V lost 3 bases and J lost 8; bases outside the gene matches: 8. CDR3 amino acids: CAISDSTGDGEKLFF. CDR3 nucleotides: TGTGCCATCAGTGATTCGACAGGGGATGGGGAAAAACTGTTTTTT.

The CDR3 DNA follows: TGTGCCAGCAGGCGAGGACTTGACAATGAGCAGTTCTTC. Translating it yields CASRRGLDNEQFF. V gene TRBV12-3 or TRBV12-4 combines with J gene TRBJ2-1; D is perhaps TRBD2 (5 bases). The CDR3 runs 13 residues. Trimming removed 6 bases at V and 5 bases at J, with 11 bases between.